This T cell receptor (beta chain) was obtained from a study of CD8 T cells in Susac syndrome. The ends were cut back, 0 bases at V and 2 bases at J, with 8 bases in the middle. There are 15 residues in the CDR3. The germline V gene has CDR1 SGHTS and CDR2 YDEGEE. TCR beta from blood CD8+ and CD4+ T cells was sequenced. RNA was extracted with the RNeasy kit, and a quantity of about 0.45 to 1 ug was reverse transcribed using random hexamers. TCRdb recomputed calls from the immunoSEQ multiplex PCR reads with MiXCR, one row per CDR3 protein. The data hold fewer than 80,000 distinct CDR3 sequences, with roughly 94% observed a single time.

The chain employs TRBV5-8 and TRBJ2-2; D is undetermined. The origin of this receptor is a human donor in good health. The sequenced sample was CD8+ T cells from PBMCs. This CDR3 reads CASSLEGINTGELFF. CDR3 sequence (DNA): TGTGCCAGCAGCTTGGAAGGGATTAACACCGGGGAGCTGTTTTTT.